This T cell receptor (beta chain) was recovered during a study of blood T cell repertoires in COVID-19. Turning to the study itself: Italy, Spain and the United States were the sources of the convalescent and acute COVID-19 samples. From T cells, B-cell-depleted T cells, or PBMCs came the material, which was cDNA or gDNA.

Seattle participants joined during active infection and were tracked over time. The CDR3 runs 15 residues. The germline V gene encodes CDR1 SGHVS and CDR2 FQNEAQ. V was clipped by 6 bases and J by 0 bases, with 11 bases between them. Per the original methods: Reference gene primer amplification gave estimated nucleated cell counts. Using immunoSEQ multiplex PCR, the repertoire was profiled, and TCRdb retains in-frame clones only, with some absent. Clonal size and the V and J genes are those of that table, whereas D and trimming came from the DNA. This table holds around 370,000 clones, around 87% found once.

Material: peripheral blood. The V and J genes are TRBV7-8 and TRBJ2-2; weak D call: TRBD1 (5 bases). This clonotype was obtained from a woman in her fifties or sixties with COVID-19, enrolled during active disease. The CDR3 region has the DNA TGTGCCAGCAGTCCAGTACAGGCGAACACCGGGGAGCTGTTTTTT. Its translation is CASSPVQANTGELFF.